These T cell receptor beta chains were read from a single sample in a study of shared clonotypes between healthy human individuals. Some clones are missing from TCRdb's copy, which holds only in-frame ones; the method was immunoSEQ multiplex PCR. This table has more than 2 million clones, 90% to 96% appearing once. Sequenced sample: naive CD4+ T cells sorted from blood. These receptors were obtained from a man younger than 30 in good health. The CDR3 runs from the conserved cysteine through the conserved F or W. Each record gives: D gene, clone size, J gene, V gene, CDR3 DNA, CDR3 protein. The D gene is left open where the match is weak. The size of a clone is reported for some rows only, either as once, few or many, or as a class for expanded clones.

NA	once	TRBJ2-2	TRBV5-4	TGTGCCAGCAGCTTGAATCCAGGGGCGAACACCGGGGAGCTGTTTTTT	CASSLNPGANTGELFF
NA	NA	TRBJ2-5	TRBV6-5	TGTGCCAGCAAAGAGGGAAGCGGAGAGACCCAGTACTTC	CASKEGSGETQYF
NA	once	TRBJ2-2	TRBV13	TGTGCCAGCAGCTTAGTTGGGACCGGGGAGCTGTTTTTT	CASSLVGTGELFF
NA	NA	TRBJ2-7	TRBV28	TGTGCCAGCAGTTTATTAGTTCTCTACGAGCAGTACTTC	CASSLLVLYEQYF
NA	NA	TRBJ1-1	TRBV25-1	TGTGCCAGCAGTGAATCCGGGGTTGGTGGGACTGAAGCTTTCTTT	CASSESGVGGTEAFF
NA	NA	TRBJ1-2	TRBV5-1	TGCGCCAGCAGCCCTGCTTTGAGGGGCTCCGGAAAACTAAACTATGGCTACACCTTC	CASSPALRGSGKLNYGYTF
TRBD2	NA	TRBJ2-7	TRBV10-3	TGTGCCACGCGGGACTACATCTACGAGCAGTACTTC	CATRDYIYEQYF
NA	NA	TRBJ1-2	TRBV18	TGTGCCAGCTCACAATCAAGGGAAGGCTACACCTTC	CASSQSREGYTF
TRBD1	NA	TRBJ2-7	TRBV18	TGTGCCAGCTCACGCCCTATAAGGACAGGGAAAGGGAACGAGCAGTACTTC	CASSRPIRTGKGNEQYF
NA	NA	TRBJ1-3	TRBV29-1	TGCAGCGTTGAATTTGGAAACACCATATATTTT	CSVEFGNTIYF
NA	NA	TRBJ1-6	TRBV5-1	TGCGCCAGCAGCTCCCTGGACATCTATAATTCACCCCTCCACTTT	CASSSLDIYNSPLHF
NA	once	TRBJ1-5	TRBV28	TGTGCCAGCAGCCAACGGGGCAGGGGTGGATATAGCAATCAGCCCCAGCATTTT	CASSQRGRGGYSNQPQHF
TRBD2	NA	TRBJ2-7	TRBV4-1	TGCGCCAGCAGCCAGCCAGCCTCGGGACTAGCCTACGAGCAGTACTTC	CASSQPASGLAYEQYF
TRBD2	NA	TRBJ2-1	TRBV6-4	TGTGCCAGCAGTGACGCTAGCGGGAGCAAGCAGTTCTTC	CASSDASGSKQFF
TRBD1	NA	TRBJ1-6	TRBV6-1	TGTGCCAGCAGTGGCCAGGGGACAGCCGGAAACTCACCCCTCCACTTT	CASSGQGTAGNSPLHF
TRBD1	NA	TRBJ2-7	TRBV6-6	TGTGCCAGCACCCTTACAGGGGTGTGGGACGAGCAGTACTTC	CASTLTGVWDEQYF
TRBD2	NA	TRBJ2-1	TRBV18	TGTGCCAGCTCACCAAGACGGGGGGACTACAATGAGCAGTTCTTC	CASSPRRGDYNEQFF
TRBD1	NA	TRBJ1-3	TRBV4-1	TGCGCCAGCAGCTGGGGACAGGGGGAATTGGACGGAAACACCATATATTTT	CASSWGQGELDGNTIYF
NA	NA	TRBJ1-6	TRBV12-2	TGTGCAAGTCGCCCCGGGGTTGGCCGCCTGGATTCACCCCTCCACTTT	CASRPGVGRLDSPLHF
NA	NA	TRBJ2-7	TRBV28	TGTGCCAGCACCTTGGGTAGTTGGCGCTACGAGCAGTACTTC	CASTLGSWRYEQYF
NA	NA	TRBJ2-7	TRBV2	TGTGCCAGCAGTGAAGGCGGGGCCACATACGAGCAGTACTTC	CASSEGGATYEQYF
NA	NA	TRBJ1-2	TRBV6-6	TGTGCCAGCAGTTACGAGGCGAACTATGGCTACACCTTC	CASSYEANYGYTF
NA	NA	TRBJ2-2	TRBV5-1	TGCGCCAGCAGTGAGGACAACACCGGGGAGCTGTTTTTT	CASSEDNTGELFF